The 26 T cell receptor beta chains in this list originate from one sample, sequenced in a study of shared clonotypes between healthy human individuals. Cells designated naive CD8 were CD45RO-negative and were positively selected for CCR7, with terminally differentiated effector memory CD45RA+ cells excluded. Some clones are missing from TCRdb's copy, which holds only in-frame ones; the method was immunoSEQ multiplex PCR. The sample records millions of clones, over 85% being singletons. Sequenced material: naive CD8+ T cells sorted from blood. These receptors came from a man younger than 30 in good health.

J is TRBJ2-7 and V is TRBV5-6; D is unclear. This CDR3 spans 15 amino acids. Germline V lookup: CDR1 SGHDT, CDR2 YYEEEE. Deletions cut 2 bases from V and 0 bases from J, with 12 bases between. The CDR3 sequence: CASSLPTVSSYEQYF. The CDR3 DNA is TGTGCCAGCAGCTTACCGACTGTAAGCTCCTACGAGCAGTACTTC.

Concerning this clone itself: The same CDR3 is also encoded by other DNA sequences in this sample. The chain uses TRBV9 and TRBJ1-1; no firm D call. Germline V gene data show CDR1 as SGDLS and CDR2 as YYNGEE. The V gene lost 0 bases and the J gene lost 2 bases, with 8 bases spanning the gap. This CDR3 contains 14 residues. For the CDR3, the DNA is TGTGCCAGCAGCGTAGGGTCGGGTAACACTGAAGCTTTCTTT. Its translation is CASSVGSGNTEAFF.

V is TRBV6-5 and J is TRBJ2-7; tentatively, D is TRBD1 or TRBD2 (5 bases each). Trimming shortened V by 2 bases and J by 6 bases, and 11 bases separated the two germline ends. Germline assignment: CDR1 MNHEY and CDR2 SVGAGI. The CDR3 has 13 amino acids. The CDR3 sequence: CASSYNGAREQYF. DNA for the CDR3: TGTGCCAGCAGTTACAACGGGGCGCGCGAGCAGTACTTC.

This chain links TRBV29-1 with TRBJ1-1, with 8 bases matching TRBD1. Germline V gives CDR1 SQVTM, CDR2 ANQGSEA. The CDR3 covers 13 residues. V shed 4 bases and J 3 bases; nucleotides not matched to a gene: 4. The CDR3 DNA sequence: TGCAGCGTTGTGGTACAGGGGGACACTGAAGCTTTCTTT. Residues: CSVVVQGDTEAFF.

This rearrangement joins TRBV12-5 to TRBJ2-7, with D perhaps assigned TRBD1 or TRBD2 (5 bases each). The germline V and J ends were trimmed by 2 bases and 3 bases, with 17 bases remaining between them. CDR3 size: 16 residues. Germline assignment: CDR1 LGHNT and CDR2 FRNRAP. The CDR3 reads CASGLMGPEPFYEQYF. The CDR3 DNA reads as TGTGCTAGTGGTTTGATGGGACCGGAACCCTTCTACGAGCAGTACTTC. The full variable domain, completed using reference TRBV12-5 and TRBJ2-7, is DARVTQTPRHKVTEMGQEVTMRCQPILGHNTVFWYRQTMMQGLELLAYFRNRAPLDDSGMPKDRFSAEMPDATLATLKIQPSEPRDSAVYFCASGLMGPEPFYEQYFGPGTRLTVT.

This clone was seen once. This rearrangement joins TRBV28 to TRBJ2-3; D is possibly TRBD2 (5 bases). The CDR3 contains 16 residues. The germline gives CDR1 MDHEN, CDR2 SYDVKM. Trimming shortened V by 2 bases and J by 2 bases, and 14 bases separated the two germline ends. CDR3 sequence reads: CASSLEGGLYTDTQYF. The DNA for the CDR3 is TGTGCCAGCAGTTTAGAGGGTGGCCTATACACAGATACGCAGTATTTT.

The chain uses TRBV6-5 and TRBJ1-1; 9 bases line up with TRBD1. Trimming took 4 bases from V and 3 from J; bases not matched to a gene: 6. CDR1 is MNHEY and CDR2 is SVGAGI in the germline V gene. This CDR3 region has 15 residues. The CDR3 region has the DNA TGTGCCAGCAGTTCGGGGACAGGGAGGGACACTGAAGCTTTCTTT. This encodes CASSSGTGRDTEAFF.

J is TRBJ2-3 and V is TRBV9; D may be TRBD1 (6 bases). The length of the CDR3 is 18 residues. Germline V gene data show CDR1 as SGDLS and CDR2 as YYNGEE. Trimming left V 0 bases short and J 0 bases short, with 17 bases between. CDR3 residues: CASSVAPGDFRSTDTQYF. In DNA form, the CDR3 reads TGTGCCAGCAGCGTAGCGCCAGGGGATTTTCGGAGCACAGATACGCAGTATTTT.

The V call is TRBV25-1, the J call TRBJ1-2; a possible D gene is TRBD1 (5 bases). CDR3 size: 14 residues. CDR1 is MGHDK and CDR2 is SYGVNS in the germline V gene. V lost 5 bases and J lost 0, with 10 bases in between. CDR3 DNA: TGTGCCAGCAGTCGGGGGGAGGCTAACTATGGCTACACCTTC. Protein: CASSRGEANYGYTF.

The chain uses TRBV7-9 and TRBJ1-2; D might be TRBD1 (5 bases). V shed 6 bases and J shed 4 bases, with 21 bases lying between them. The CDR3 sequence is 16 residues long. Germline V lookup: CDR1 SEHNR, CDR2 FQNEAQ (reference sequence). For the CDR3, the DNA is TGTGCCAGCAGGTCGCAAGGGGTCATTGACCTCTATGGCTACACCTTC. This encodes CASRSQGVIDLYGYTF.

The J gene is TRBJ2-2, the V gene TRBV4-3, with 9 positions matching TRBD1. There are 17 residues in the CDR3. CDR1 and CDR2 from the germline V gene are LGHNA and YSLEER. V lost 0 bases to trimming and J lost 5 bases; unmatched junction nucleotides: 7. The CDR3 nucleotides are TGCGCCAGCAGCCAAGATCCTGGGACAGGGCTTACCGGGGAGCTGTTTTTT. Translating gives CASSQDPGTGLTGELFF.

The V and J genes are TRBV12-5 and TRBJ2-2; perhaps TRBD2 as D (5 bases). The CDR3 has 16 residues. The V end was cut by 2 bases, the J end by 3 bases, with 13 bases between. The germline gives CDR1 LGHNT, CDR2 FRNRAP. The chain's CDR3 is CASGLLGRVDTGELFF. CDR3 DNA: TGTGCTAGTGGTTTGCTAGGGAGAGTCGACACCGGGGAGCTGTTTTTT.

V and J are TRBV20-1 and TRBJ1-2; no clear D. With 1 base removed from V and 6 bases from J, the gap between germline ends came to 3 bases. Germline V lookup: CDR1 DFQATT, CDR2 SNEGSKA (reference sequence). CDR3 length: 10 residues. CDR3 sequence: CSARADGYTF. The CDR3 bases are TGCAGTGCTAGAGCGGATGGCTACACCTTC.

The rearrangement links TRBV4-1 to TRBJ2-7, with D maybe TRBD1 (6 bases). V dropped 6 bases and J dropped 1 base, with 10 bases sitting between them. Germline V lookup: CDR1 MGHRA, CDR2 YSYEKL. There are 13 residues in the CDR3. The CDR3 here is CASRDSDSYEQYF. CDR3 DNA: TGCGCCAGCAGGGACAGCGATTCCTACGAGCAGTACTTC.

This chain links TRBV13 with TRBJ1-6; the D gene is possibly TRBD1 (5 bases). The germline V gene encodes CDR1 PRHDT and CDR2 FYEKMQ (reference sequence). The CDR3 spans 15 residues. The V end lost 5 bases, the J end lost 6 bases, and 14 bases lay between the germline ends. CDR3 in amino acids: CASSAPEGTNSPLHF. The CDR3 nucleotides are TGTGCCAGCAGCGCCCCGGAGGGGACTAATTCACCCCTCCACTTT.

The V and J genes are TRBV19 and TRBJ2-7; maybe TRBD1 (5 bases). Germline CDR1 LNHDA, CDR2 SQIVND (reference sequence). V was pared by 3 bases and J by 3 bases, with 12 bases between. The CDR3 contains 14 residues. In nucleotides, the CDR3 is TGTGCCAGTAGTATTCAGGGATTGGACTACGAGCAGTACTTC. This codes for CASSIQGLDYEQYF.

A remark on this clone: The same CDR3 is also encoded by other DNA sequences in this sample. The chain combines TRBV19 with TRBJ2-1; D not certain. The CDR3 is made up of 11 amino acids. V was pared by 5 bases and J by 4 bases, with 3 bases between. Germline CDR1 LNHDA, CDR2 SQIVND (reference sequence). CDR3 DNA: TGTGCCAGTAGTTTATACAATGAGCAGTTCTTC. It codes for CASSLYNEQFF.

As to this clone: Germline is not matched at one junction end, which may reflect a read error. V gene TRBV4-1 combines with J gene TRBJ2-1; 9 bases are shared with TRBD2. The germline CDR1 and CDR2 sequences are MGHRA and YSYEKL. The CDR3 has 15 amino acids. For the CDR3, the DNA is TGCGCCAGCAGCCAAGATCGGTCTAGCGGGAACCTACCGATCTTC. Its translation: CASSQDRSSGNLPIF.

This rearrangement joins TRBV11-2 to TRBJ2-1; TRBD2 is a possible D gene (7 bases). CDR3 length: 14 residues. Per the germline V gene, CDR1 is SGHAT and CDR2 is FQNNGV. V was trimmed by 7 bases and J by 8 bases, leaving 18 bases between them. CDR3 loop: CASTITTGRDEQFF. Here the CDR3 DNA reads TGTGCCAGCACCATAACCACAGGGAGGGATGAGCAGTTCTTC.

This clone was seen a few times. The chain is built from TRBV11-2 and TRBJ1-2; D remains ambiguous. The V gene lost 5 bases and the J gene lost 3 bases, with 13 bases spanning the gap. The V gene's germline CDR1 is SGHAT and CDR2 FQNNGV. The CDR3 runs 14 residues. CDR3 coding DNA: TGTGCCAGCAGCCCGGGGATTGGAGACTATGGCTACACCTTC. Translating it yields CASSPGIGDYGYTF.

As regards this clone: The same CDR3 is also encoded by other DNA sequences in this sample. The V and J genes are TRBV6-5 and TRBJ2-3; D might be TRBD1 (6 bases). Looked up from germline, CDR1 is MNHEY and CDR2 is SVGAGI. The V end was cut by 2 bases, the J end by 3 bases, with 6 bases between. There are 13 residues in the CDR3. The CDR3 sequence: CASSYTGTDTQYF. Written as DNA, the CDR3 is TGTGCCAGCAGTTACACAGGGACAGATACGCAGTATTTT.

The genes are TRBV10-2 and TRBJ1-3; D call uncertain. The CDR3 spans 15 residues. Germline values: CDR1 WSHSY, CDR2 SAAADI. Deletions cut 3 bases from V and 4 bases from J, with 13 bases between. CDR3 amino acids: CASSEEGISGNTIYF. CDR3 coding DNA: TGCGCCAGCAGTGAAGAAGGGATCTCCGGAAACACCATATATTTT.

With regard to this clone: In the same sample, other DNA sequences code for this CDR3. This rearrangement joins TRBV27 to TRBJ2-1, with a possible D match to TRBD2 (5 bases). V lost 1 base, J lost 2 bases, and 6 bases lay in between. Looked up from germline, CDR1 is MNHEY and CDR2 is SMNVEV (reference sequence). This CDR3 is 14 amino acids long. Here the CDR3 DNA reads TGTGCCAGCAGTTTATACGGGGCCTACAATGAGCAGTTCTTC. The encoded protein is CASSLYGAYNEQFF.

Points on this clone: In the same sample, other DNA sequences code for this CDR3. The rearrangement uses TRBV27 and TRBJ1-1; D remains ambiguous. CDR3 length: 14 residues. The V gene lost 6 bases and the J gene lost 2 bases, with 13 bases spanning the gap. Per the germline V gene, CDR1 is MNHEY and CDR2 is SMNVEV (reference sequence). The CDR3, as DNA: TGTGCCAGCAGCCCGGGCGCGTCAAACACTGAAGCTTTCTTT. This codes for CASSPGASNTEAFF.

This sequence joins TRBV6-6 and TRBJ2-1; a weak D match, TRBD2 (6 bases). Trimming took 0 bases from V and 5 from J, leaving 11 bases between them. The CDR3 length is 15 residues. Germline-derived CDR1 and CDR2 are MNHNY and SVGAGI (reference sequence). CDR3 coding DNA: TGTGCCAGCAGTTACTCGGAGGGTTCCCACAATGAGCAGTTCTTC. Translated: CASSYSEGSHNEQFF.

As regards this clone: The sample contains more than one DNA sequence encoding this CDR3. The rearrangement links TRBV9 to TRBJ2-7; D is undetermined. The CDR3 runs 13 residues. Germline loops: CDR1 SGDLS, CDR2 YYNGEE. The V gene lost 0 bases and the J gene lost 2 bases, with 6 bases spanning the gap. This CDR3 reads CASSVDGTYEQYF. The CDR3 nucleotides read TGTGCCAGCAGCGTAGACGGAACCTACGAGCAGTACTTC.